These 20 T cell receptor beta chains share one sample of origin, sequenced in a study of vaccination effects on CD4 cells after COVID-19. Clones were sequenced by immunoSEQ multiplex PCR, and TCRdb holds only the in-frame ones, with some missing. The table records approximately 38,000 clones, around 71% of them present only once. Their antigens remain unidentified. Around day 10 of culture, CD4+ T cells were separated out. Participants were given two doses of BNT162b2 or mRNA-1273 vaccine. This specimen consisted of CD4+ T cells from PBMCs cultured without peptide, obtained after COVID-19 vaccination. These receptors were taken from a human donor who received a COVID-19 vaccine.

The CDR3 region is CASSTGQGQYPTNEKLFF. As DNA, the CDR3 is TGCGCCAGCAGCACTGGACAGGGCCAATATCCAACTAATGAAAAACTGTTTTTT. The genes are TRBV5-1 and TRBJ1-4; TRBD1 matches at 8 bases. The CDR3 is 18 amino acids. Looked up from germline, CDR1 is SGHRS and CDR2 is YFSETQ. Trimming at V came to 4 bases and at J to 0 bases, leaving 11 bases not matched to a gene.

This clone was found once. The V and J genes are TRBV5-4 and TRBJ1-5; 8 bases fit TRBD1. V was clipped by 2 bases and J by 6 bases; unmatched bases: 7. The CDR3 has 15 residues. CDR1 is SGHNT, CDR2 YYREEE, per germline (reference sequence). This chain's CDR3 is CASSFDQGAVQPQHF. Written as DNA, the CDR3 is TGTGCCAGCAGCTTCGATCAGGGGGCCGTTCAGCCCCAGCATTTT.

This clone was detected a few times. The rearrangement uses TRBV7-2 and TRBJ2-5; TRBD2 agrees at 8 bases. V was clipped by 2 bases and J by 2 bases; unmatched bases: 10. The germline gives CDR1 SGHTA, CDR2 FQGNSA. This CDR3 region has 17 residues. CDR3 residues: CASSLMGLVPRQETQYF. The CDR3 nucleotides are TGTGCCAGCAGCTTAATGGGACTAGTTCCTCGGCAAGAGACCCAGTACTTC.

This clone appeared a single time. CDR3 residues: CASSPRDEQFF. CDR3 coding DNA: TGTGCCAGCAGTCCCCGAGATGAGCAGTTCTTC. The chain employs TRBV6-6 and TRBJ2-1; D call uncertain. V was shortened by 5 bases and J by 8 bases, with 7 bases between the two germline ends. The germline gives CDR1 MNHNY, CDR2 SVGAGI (reference sequence). The CDR3 is made up of 11 amino acids.

The chain couples TRBV30 to TRBJ2-3; no clear D gene. The V gene's germline CDR1 is GTSNPN and CDR2 SVGIG (reference sequence). The CDR3 sequence is 12 residues long. V lost 0 bases to trimming and J lost 3 bases, with 4 bases between them. Here the CDR3 reads CAWSVPTDTQYF. The DNA for the CDR3 is TGTGCCTGGAGTGTACCTACAGATACGCAGTATTTT.

The rearrangement links TRBV30 to TRBJ1-2; D is possibly TRBD1 (6 bases). The CDR3 has 13 amino acids. V was trimmed by 4 bases and J by 8 bases, leaving 17 bases between them. Germline loops: CDR1 GTSNPN, CDR2 SVGIG (reference sequence). CDR3 residues: CAWKSPGARGYTF. CDR3 nucleotides: TGTGCCTGGAAGTCCCCAGGGGCGAGGGGCTACACCTTC.

The chain combines TRBV6-5 with TRBJ1-2, with D unclear. Trimming shortened V by 6 bases and J by 2 bases, and 16 bases separated the two germline ends. CDR1 and CDR2 from the germline V gene are MNHEY and SVGAGI. The CDR3 has 15 amino acids. CDR3 in DNA: TGTGCCAGCAGGACCCGGCTGGGTGTCAACTATGGCTACACCTTC. Its protein product is CASRTRLGVNYGYTF.

This rearrangement joins TRBV18 to TRBJ2-5, with D perhaps given as TRBD1 or TRBD2 (5 bases each). The CDR3 totals 15 residues. V lost 2 bases and J lost 4, with 14 bases in between. Germline CDR1 reads KGHSH; CDR2 reads LQKENI. The CDR3 nucleotides are TGTGCCAGCTCACCAGCAGCGTGGGGGTCAGAGACCCAGTACTTC. This encodes CASSPAAWGSETQYF.

This clone showed up just once. The chain links TRBV27 to TRBJ1-2; no reliable D call. Between the trimmed V and J ends, which lost 0 bases and 4 bases, there was a span of 9 bases. CDR3 length: 14 residues. Germline V gene sequence: CDR1 MNHEY, CDR2 SMNVEV (reference sequence). The CDR3 reads CASSLSGSSYGYTF. CDR3 DNA sequence: TGTGCCAGCAGTTTATCCGGCAGCTCCTATGGCTACACCTTC.

The rearrangement joins TRBV12-5 to TRBJ2-7; tentative D call: TRBD1 (5 bases). The CDR3 consists of 13 residues. CDR1 and CDR2 (germline): LGHNT, FRNRAP. Trimming left V 6 bases short and J 7 bases short, with 16 bases between. CDR3 in amino acids: CASGRHSGQEQYF. Written as DNA, the CDR3 is TGTGCTAGTGGCCGCCACTCAGGGCAAGAGCAGTACTTC.

The chain is built from TRBV6-5 and TRBJ1-2; no firm D call. Trimming removed 7 bases at V and 1 base at J, with 13 bases between. Germline lookup yields CDR1 MNHEY and CDR2 SVGAGI. This CDR3 is built from 14 residues. The CDR3 reads CASTRTGSNYGYTF. In DNA form, the CDR3 reads TGTGCCAGCACCCGAACGGGCAGTAACTATGGCTACACCTTC.

This clone came up once. The chain joins TRBV5-6 to TRBJ2-7; D is ambiguous. CDR3 length: 14 residues. V dropped 5 bases and J dropped 0 bases, with 12 bases sitting between them. CDR1 and CDR2 from the germline V gene are SGHDT and YYEEEE. In DNA form, the CDR3 reads TGTGCCAGCAGGGAATTGGAAAGCTCCTACGAGCAGTACTTC. This codes for CASRELESSYEQYF.

The CDR3 DNA sequence: TGTGCCAGCAGCTTCGTGGACGGAAACACCATATATTTT. Protein: CASSFVDGNTIYF. This chain links TRBV7-8 with TRBJ1-3; D is undetermined. Germline assignment: CDR1 SGHVS and CDR2 FQNEAQ. This CDR3 is built from 13 residues. V was clipped by 3 bases and J by 4 bases, with 7 bases between them.

A single count supports this clone. V and J are TRBV6-5 and TRBJ1-2; D not certain. Germline values: CDR1 MNHEY, CDR2 SVGAGI. Trimming removed 7 bases at V and 5 bases at J, with 14 bases between. The CDR3 contains 13 residues. The CDR3 sequence: CASTTSWTYGYTF. Here the CDR3 DNA reads TGTGCCAGCACCACATCCTGGACTTATGGCTACACCTTC.

At least ten counts were recorded for this clone. The genes are TRBV3-1 (or the pseudogene TRBV3-2) and TRBJ2-7; 14 nucleotides agree with TRBD2. The CDR3 consists of 14 residues. Unmatched junction bases numbered 8, after V lost 10 bases and J lost 6 bases. Germline V gene data show CDR1 as LGHDT and CDR2 as YNNKEL (reference sequence). For the CDR3, the DNA is TGTGCCACCGTAGGGACTAGCGGGAGTTCCGAGCAGTACTTC. It encodes CATVGTSGSSEQYF.

The gene calls are TRBV6-5 and TRBJ1-2; 9 positions match TRBD1. V was clipped by 7 bases and J by 2 bases; unmatched bases: 8. The CDR3 loop spans 15 amino acids. Germline assignment: CDR1 MNHEY and CDR2 SVGAGI. CDR3 bases: TGTGCCAGCACCTACCGACAGGGGGAGAACTATGGCTACACCTTC. Protein product: CASTYRQGENYGYTF.

This chain joins TRBV4-1 and TRBJ2-5; TRBD2 matches 8 bases. The CDR3 runs to 15 residues. V was pared by 4 bases and J by 1 base, with 5 bases of the junction left unmatched. Germline CDR1 is MGHRA and CDR2 is YSYEKL. CDR3 DNA: TGCGCCAGCAGCCTCGGACGGGAGGGCCAAGAGACCCAGTACTTC. It specifies CASSLGREGQETQYF.

This clone has a single count. The chain couples TRBV30 to TRBJ2-7; D unclear. The germline V and J ends were trimmed by 0 bases and 3 bases, with 18 bases remaining between them. Germline CDR1 reads GTSNPN; CDR2 reads SVGIG (reference sequence). CDR3 length: 16 residues. The CDR3 loop is CAWSVLRLRADYEQYF. The CDR3 region has the DNA TGTGCCTGGAGTGTATTGAGGCTAAGGGCAGACTACGAGCAGTACTTC.

Only a few counts were recorded for this clone. V and J are TRBV5-1 and TRBJ2-3; no firm D call. Germline lookup yields CDR1 SGHRS and CDR2 YFSETQ. V dropped 0 bases and J dropped 1 base, with 3 bases sitting between them. The CDR3 spans 13 residues. The CDR3 DNA sequence: TGCGCCAGCAGCTTGGGTGGCACAGATACGCAGTATTTT. This codes for CASSLGGTDTQYF.

This clone is a singleton in its sample. The chain links TRBV6-5 to TRBJ2-3, with 9 positions matching TRBD1. The junction had 7 bases not matched to a gene; V was cut back by 5 bases and J by 4 bases. This CDR3 is 15 amino acids long. Looked up from germline, CDR1 is MNHEY and CDR2 is SVGAGI. CDR3 DNA: TGTGCCAGCAGTACGACGGGACAGGGCGCAGATACGCAGTATTTT. Translated: CASSTTGQGADTQYF.